Detailed here is one T cell receptor beta chain. TCRdb's copy holds only in-frame clones and misses some; the assay was immunoSEQ multiplex PCR. The sample records roughly 50,000 clones, 70% to 90% being singletons. Germline CDR1 SGHNT, CDR2 YYREEE (reference sequence). The CDR3 covers 15 residues. V lost 4 bases to trimming and J lost 4 bases; unmatched junction nucleotides: 7. The data derive from a study of blood T cell repertoires in COVID-19. The J gene is TRBJ2-1, the V gene TRBV5-4; 8 nucleotides align to TRBD1. The material sequenced was peripheral blood. This TCR derives from a woman of 80 years or more with COVID-19, enrolled during active disease. This chain's CDR3 is CASSRGQAGYNEQFF. In DNA, the CDR3 is TGTGCCAGCAGCAGGGGACAGGCTGGGTACAATGAGCAGTTCTTC. Using reference TRBV5-4 and TRBJ2-1 for the parts outside the CDR3, the full variable domain is ETGVTQSPTHLIKTRGQQVTLRCSSQSGHNTVSWYQQALGQGPQFIFQYYREEENGRGNFPPRFSGLQFPNYSSELNVNALELDDSALYLCASSRGQAGYNEQFFGPGTRLTVL.